The 21 T cell receptor beta chains in this list originate from one sample, sequenced in a study of glioma-infiltrating T cells. The iRepertoire nested amplicon-rescue multiplex PCR amplified TCR alpha and beta CDR3s from RNA. One entry per CDR3 protein results from TCRdb running MiXCR on the multiplex PCR reads. The sample lists over 100,000 distinct CDR3 sequences, 25% occurring once. The sequenced material came from glioma tissue, nonneoplastic brain tissue, or PBMCs (not recorded which). The receptors were gathered from a human donor with low-grade glioma or glioblastoma, undergoing nonglioma brain surgery, or in good health (not recorded which).

This clonotype showed up many times. J is TRBJ2-2 and V is TRBV20-1; 16 nucleotides line up with TRBD2. The CDR3 runs to 19 residues. Germline-derived CDR1 and CDR2 are DFQATT and SNEGSKA (reference sequence). V lost 3 bases and J lost 3; bases outside the gene matches: 10. In DNA, the CDR3 is TGCAGTGCTAGTTCCGCGGGACTAGCGGGAGGGTGGGACACCGGGGAGCTGTTTTTT. Translated, it gives CSASSAGLAGGWDTGELFF.

This clonotype appeared once. The chain joins TRBV18 to TRBJ2-1; 14 positions match TRBD2. Germline CDR1 is KGHSH and CDR2 is LQKENI. This CDR3 is 15 amino acids long. Losses at the gene ends were 6 bases for V and 13 bases for J; bases not matched to a gene: 11. This CDR3 reads CASSRPGLAGEAQFF. CDR3 nucleotide sequence: TGTGCCAGCTCCCGCCCGGGACTAGCGGGAGAGGCCCAGTTCTTC.

As regards this clonotype: A single base separates this from a much larger clone, so it may be a read error. J is TRBJ2-7 and V is TRBV11-2; D gene unclear. The V end was cut by 3 bases, the J end by 5 bases, with 14 bases between. Germline CDR1 SGHAT, CDR2 FQNNGV. CDR3 length: 14 amino acids. The CDR3, as DNA: TGTGCCAGCAGCTTTGGCTCGACATCCAACGAGCAGTACTTC. This encodes CASSFGSTSNEQYF.

This clonotype was counted once. The chain links TRBV5-1 to TRBJ1-1; D is unclear. The CDR3 spans 17 residues. V was clipped by 3 bases and J by 0 bases, with 18 bases between them. Germline V gene data show CDR1 as SGHRS and CDR2 as YFSETQ. The DNA of the CDR3 is TGCGCCAGCAGCTCTACCAAGAAAAGGCACCTGAACACTGAAGCTTTCTTT. Amino acid sequence: CASSSTKKRHLNTEAFF.

This clonotype has a count of ten or more. The chain recombines TRBV28 with TRBJ2-5; 9 bases line up with TRBD1. CDR3 length: 15 amino acids. The V and J ends lost 2 bases and 5 bases, in that order; junction bases with no gene match: 6. Germline CDR1 MDHEN, CDR2 SYDVKM. CDR3: CASSLETGGYETQYF. The CDR3 nucleotides are TGTGCCAGCAGTTTAGAGACAGGGGGATACGAGACCCAGTACTTC.

There are many counts of this clonotype. The chain recombines TRBV28 with TRBJ2-1, with unresolved D. Germline CDR1 reads MDHEN; CDR2 reads SYDVKM. The CDR3 runs to 12 residues. V was trimmed by 5 bases and J by 12 bases, leaving 14 bases between them. The CDR3 region has the DNA TGTGCCAGCAGTCTCCGAAATGAAGGGCAGTTCTTC. As protein: CASSLRNEGQFF.

This clonotype was detected many times. The chain links TRBV20-1 to TRBJ2-7; D tentatively reads TRBD1 or TRBD2 (5 bases each). The germline V gene encodes CDR1 DFQATT and CDR2 SNEGSKA (reference sequence). Trimming removed 3 bases at V and 7 bases at J, with 10 bases between. The CDR3 is made up of 11 amino acids. The CDR3 DNA reads as TGCAGTGCTAGCCGGGACCGGGAGCAGTACTTC. Translating it yields CSASRDREQYF.

This clonotype was counted at least ten times. The chain has TRBV20-1 and TRBJ1-1; TRBD1 aligns across 8 bases. Germline-derived CDR1 and CDR2 are DFQATT and SNEGSKA (reference sequence). V trimming: 2 bases; J trimming: 6 bases; junction bases outside the gene matches: 11. The CDR3 totals 15 residues. CDR3 amino acids: CSARIPTGARAEAFF. CDR3 DNA sequence: TGCAGTGCTAGAATACCGACAGGGGCGCGGGCTGAAGCTTTCTTT.

This clonotype has at least ten counts. A read error may produce the germline difference seen at one junction end. The V gene is TRBV6-1, the J gene TRBJ2-1; unclear D gene. CDR3 size: 13 residues. Germline-derived CDR1 and CDR2 are MNHNS and SASEGT. CDR3 sequence reads: CSSASGQINEQFF. CDR3 coding DNA: TGTTCCAGTGCATCGGGCCAGATTAATGAGCAGTTCTTC.

The sample holds many counts of this clonotype. The chain employs TRBV7-9 and TRBJ2-7, with D perhaps TRBD2 (6 bases). The CDR3 length is 14 residues. Germline V gene data show CDR1 as SEHNR and CDR2 as FQNEAQ (reference sequence). Trimming cost V 5 bases and J 2 bases, with 13 bases left between them. DNA for the CDR3: TGTGCCAGCAGCCTCTCGGGGGAACCCTACGAGCAGTACTTC. It yields the protein CASSLSGEPYEQYF. Full variable domain (missing parts from reference TRBV7-9 and TRBJ2-7): DTGVSQNPRHKITKRGQNVTFRCDPISEHNRLYWYRQTLGQGPEFLTYFQNEAQLEKSRLLSDRFSAERPKGSFSTLEIQRTEQGDSAMYLCASSLSGEPYEQYFGPGTRLTVT.

A word on this clonotype: Since a much larger clone is just one base distant, this may be a read error. V is TRBV4-1 and J is TRBJ2-7; 7 bases line up with TRBD2. Germline loops: CDR1 MGHRA, CDR2 YSYEKL. The CDR3 spans 14 residues. The J segment lost 6 bases and the V segment lost 1 base, leaving 6 bases of the junction unmatched. CDR3: CASSQGGERGEQYF. DNA for the CDR3: TGCGCCAGCAGCCAAGGGGGGGAGCGGGGCGAGCAGTACTTC.

As regards this clonotype: At one boundary the junction diverges from the germline segment, which might be a read error. The CDR3 region is CASTFRGRNEQCF. In DNA form, the CDR3 reads TGTGCCAGCACCTTCCGAGGCAGAAATGAGCAGTGCTTC. The genes are TRBV6-6 and TRBJ2-1; D is uncertain. Per germline, CDR1 MNHNY and CDR2 SVGAGI (reference sequence). The CDR3 length is 13 residues.

Ten or more counts support this clonotype. This chain joins TRBV18 and TRBJ1-1; TRBD1 aligns across 7 bases. CDR1 is KGHSH, CDR2 LQKENI, per germline. There are 14 residues in the CDR3. V was pared by 1 base and J by 1 base, with 0 bases of the junction left unmatched. CDR3 sequence: CASSPQGANTEAFF. The CDR3 region has the DNA TGTGCCAGCTCACCACAGGGGGCGAACACTGAAGCTTTCTTT.

This clonotype was counted at least ten times. This chain uses TRBV6-2 or TRBV6-3 with TRBJ2-5; D call uncertain. With 1 base removed from V and 5 bases from J, the gap between germline ends came to 14 bases. This CDR3 region has 15 residues. CDR1 MNHEY and CDR2 SVGEGT come from the germline V gene. The chain's CDR3 is CASSYWRRRVETQYF. In nucleotides, the CDR3 is TGTGCCAGCAGTTACTGGCGTAGAAGGGTGGAGACCCAGTACTTC.

As to this clonotype: A much bigger clone sits one base away, suggesting this may be a read error. This chain links TRBV19 with TRBJ1-4; no clear D. Germline CDR1 is LNHDA and CDR2 is SQIVND (reference sequence). The CDR3 covers 14 residues. The DNA of the CDR3 is TGTGCCAGTAGTCCGGGGAGTGCTAATGAAAAACTGGTTTTT. Translating gives CASSPGSANEKLVF.

Ten or more counts support this clonotype. The rearrangement uses TRBV7-9 and TRBJ2-5, with D unresolved. The germline gives CDR1 SEHNR, CDR2 FQNEAQ (reference sequence). The CDR3 has 12 residues. Trimming took 5 bases from V and 9 from J, leaving 13 bases between them. The CDR3 region is CASSPATVAQYF. CDR3 sequence (DNA): TGTGCCAGCAGCCCCGCCACGGTAGCCCAGTACTTC.

This clonotype was counted at least ten times. The chain is built from TRBV28 and TRBJ2-7; TRBD2 matches 12 bases. The V gene's germline CDR1 is MDHEN and CDR2 SYDVKM. The CDR3 consists of 17 residues. The V gene end was trimmed by 2 bases and the J gene end by 6 bases; junction bases not matched to a gene: 11. CDR3 sequence (DNA): TGTGCCAGCAGTTTAGTGGGTCTAGCGGGAGGGTCCGGCGAGCAGTACTTC. Its translation: CASSLVGLAGGSGEQYF.

This clonotype was seen only a few times. A read error may be the cause here, since a much bigger clone is one base away. The J gene is TRBJ1-2, the V gene TRBV29-1; 10 bases fit TRBD1. The CDR3 consists of 14 residues. In germline, CDR1 is SQVTM, CDR2 ANQGSEA. The CDR3 region is CSTTGTGDFYGYAF. DNA of the CDR3: TGCAGCACCACCGGGACAGGGGATTTCTATGGCTACGCCTTC.

The chain couples TRBV11-3 to TRBJ1-1, with D possibly being TRBD1 (5 bases). This CDR3 comprises 13 residues. V was cut by 0 bases and J by 9 bases, with 11 bases left in between. Per germline, CDR1 SGHNT and CDR2 YENEEA. The CDR3 sequence is CASSLDEGAQAFF. CDR3 nucleotides: TGTGCCAGCAGCTTAGATGAAGGGGCACAAGCTTTCTTT.

This clonotype appeared many times. The chain employs TRBV25-1 and TRBJ2-5; TRBD2 agrees at 7 bases. Trimming took 4 bases from V and 3 from J; bases not matched to a gene: 5. The germline gives CDR1 MGHDK, CDR2 SYGVNS. This CDR3 spans 14 amino acids. DNA of the CDR3: TGTGCCAGCAGTGCCAGCGGGGCCAAAGAGACCCAGTACTTC. Amino acid sequence: CASSASGAKETQYF.

In its sample, this clonotype was seen many times. This rearrangement joins TRBV5-1 to TRBJ2-3, with 11 bases identical to TRBD2. The V gene end was trimmed by 7 bases and the J gene end by 3 bases; junction bases not matched to a gene: 7. Germline CDR1 SGHRS, CDR2 YFSETQ. This CDR3 is 15 amino acids long. CDR3 region: CASATSGDITDTQYF. CDR3 coding DNA: TGCGCCAGCGCGACTAGCGGGGATATTACAGATACGCAGTATTTT.